There are a few counts of the clone carrying this TCR beta chain. The Seattle site enrolled patients during active infection and followed them longitudinally. Clones were read by immunoSEQ multiplex PCR, and TCRdb kept only the in-frame ones, dropping some. The profile shows some 350,000 clones, roughly 90% of them singletons. This entry is derived from a study of blood T cell repertoires in COVID-19. In the study overall: Spain, Italy and the United States supplied samples that represented acute and convalescent COVID-19.

V was pared by 9 bases and J by 5 bases, with 4 bases of the junction left unmatched. Per the germline V gene, CDR1 is KGHDR and CDR2 is SFDVKD. The CDR3 consists of 12 residues. The sequenced sample consisted of peripheral blood. This chain links TRBV24-1 with TRBJ1-1, with 8 bases lining up with TRBD1. This receptor was taken from a woman in her thirties with COVID-19, enrolled during active disease. The CDR3 nucleotides are TGTGCCACCTCCAGGGGGCAAACTGAAGCTTTCTTT. This sequence encodes CATSRGQTEAFF.